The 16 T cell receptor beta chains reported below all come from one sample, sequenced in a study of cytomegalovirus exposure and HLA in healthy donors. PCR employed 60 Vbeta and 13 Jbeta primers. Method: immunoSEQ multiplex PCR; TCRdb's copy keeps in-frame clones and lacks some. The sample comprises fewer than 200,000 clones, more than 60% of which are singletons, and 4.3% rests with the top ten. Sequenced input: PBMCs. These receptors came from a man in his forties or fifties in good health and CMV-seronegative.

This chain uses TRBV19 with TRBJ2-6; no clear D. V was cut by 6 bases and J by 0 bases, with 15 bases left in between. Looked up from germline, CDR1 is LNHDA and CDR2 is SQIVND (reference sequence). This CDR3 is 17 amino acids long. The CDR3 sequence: CASRISGLSSGANVLTF. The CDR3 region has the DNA TGTGCCAGTAGGATATCAGGTTTGTCCTCTGGGGCCAACGTCCTGACTTTC. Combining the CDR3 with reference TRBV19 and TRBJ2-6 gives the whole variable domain DGGITQSPKYLFRKEGQNVTLSCEQNLNHDAMYWYRQDPGQGLRLIYYSQIVNDFQKGDIAEGYSVSREKKESFPLTVTSAQKNPTAFYLCASRISGLSSGANVLTFGAGSRLTVL.

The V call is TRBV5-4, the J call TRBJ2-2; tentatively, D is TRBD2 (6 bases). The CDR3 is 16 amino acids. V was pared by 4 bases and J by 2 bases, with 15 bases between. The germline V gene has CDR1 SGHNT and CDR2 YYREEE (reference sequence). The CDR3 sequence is CASSTPMTSNTGELFF. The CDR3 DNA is TGTGCCAGCAGCACGCCCATGACTAGTAACACCGGGGAGCTGTTTTTT.

The CDR3 nucleotides read TGCAGCGTTGAGGTCAGGCGCTATGGCTACACCTTC. Amino acids: CSVEVRRYGYTF. V gene TRBV29-1 combines with J gene TRBJ1-2; D is undetermined. The CDR3 consists of 12 residues. Trimming left V 3 bases short and J 4 bases short, with 9 bases between. Germline CDR1 SQVTM, CDR2 ANQGSEA.

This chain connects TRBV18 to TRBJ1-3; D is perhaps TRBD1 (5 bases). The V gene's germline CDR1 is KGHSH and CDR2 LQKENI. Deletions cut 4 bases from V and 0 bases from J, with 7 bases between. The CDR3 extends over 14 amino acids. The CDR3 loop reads CASSQGSSGNTIYF. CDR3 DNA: TGTGCCAGCTCACAGGGGTCCTCTGGAAACACCATATATTTT.

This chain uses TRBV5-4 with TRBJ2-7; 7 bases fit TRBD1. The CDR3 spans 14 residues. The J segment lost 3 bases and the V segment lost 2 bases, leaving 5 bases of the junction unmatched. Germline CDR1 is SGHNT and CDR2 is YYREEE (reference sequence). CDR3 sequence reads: CASSLKGQNYEQYF. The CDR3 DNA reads TGTGCCAGCAGCTTAAAGGGACAGAACTACGAGCAGTACTTC.

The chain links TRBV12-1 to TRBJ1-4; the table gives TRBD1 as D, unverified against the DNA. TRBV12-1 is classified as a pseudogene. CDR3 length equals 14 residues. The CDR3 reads CASSRGQGSEKLFF. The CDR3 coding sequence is TGTGCCAGCAGCAGGGGACAGGGATCTGAAAAACTGTTTTTT.

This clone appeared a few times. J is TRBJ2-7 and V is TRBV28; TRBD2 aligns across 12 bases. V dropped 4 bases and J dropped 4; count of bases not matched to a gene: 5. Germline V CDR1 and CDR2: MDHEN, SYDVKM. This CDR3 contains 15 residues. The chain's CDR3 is CASSWRLAGAYEQYF. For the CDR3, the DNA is TGTGCCAGCAGTTGGAGACTAGCGGGGGCTTACGAGCAGTACTTC.

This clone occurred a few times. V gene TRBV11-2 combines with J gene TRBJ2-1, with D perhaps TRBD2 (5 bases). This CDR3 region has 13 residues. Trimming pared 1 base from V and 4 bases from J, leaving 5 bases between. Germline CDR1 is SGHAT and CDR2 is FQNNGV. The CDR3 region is CASSLGGYNEQFF. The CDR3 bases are TGTGCCAGCAGCTTAGGAGGGTACAATGAGCAGTTCTTC. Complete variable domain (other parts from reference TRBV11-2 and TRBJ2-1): EAGVAQSPRYKIIEKRQSVAFWCNPISGHATLYWYQQILGQGPKLLIQFQNNGVVDDSQLPKDRFSAERLKGVDSTLKIQPAKLEDSAVYLCASSLGGYNEQFFGPGTRLTVL.

The CDR3 loop is CASNWCGECLSNQPQHF. The CDR3 coding sequence is TGTGCCAGCAACTGGTGTGGTGAATGTCTCTCCAATCAGCCCCAGCATTTT. J is TRBJ1-5 and V is TRBV6-4, with unresolved D. The CDR3 covers 17 residues. Germline lookup yields CDR1 MRHNA and CDR2 SNTAGT. The V and J ends lost 7 bases and 3 bases respectively, with 22 bases between them.

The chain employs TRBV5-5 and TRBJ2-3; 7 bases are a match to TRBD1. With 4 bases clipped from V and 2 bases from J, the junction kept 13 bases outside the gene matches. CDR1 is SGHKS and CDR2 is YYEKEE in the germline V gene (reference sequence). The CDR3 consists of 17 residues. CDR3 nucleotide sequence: TGTGCCAGCAGCGACCACCCACAGGGGATTCACACAGATACGCAGTATTTT. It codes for CASSDHPQGIHTDTQYF. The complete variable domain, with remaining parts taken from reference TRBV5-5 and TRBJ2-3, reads DAGVTQSPTHLIKTRGQQVTLRCSPISGHKSVSWYQQVLGQGPQFIFQYYEKEERGRGNFPDRFSARQFPNYSSELNVNALLLGDSALYLCASSDHPQGIHTDTQYFGPGTRLTVL.

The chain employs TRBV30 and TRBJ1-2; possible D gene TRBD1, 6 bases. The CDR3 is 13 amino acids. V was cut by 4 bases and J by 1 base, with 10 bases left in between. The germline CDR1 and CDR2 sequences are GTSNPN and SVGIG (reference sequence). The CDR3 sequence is CAWKGGYNYGYTF. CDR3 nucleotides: TGTGCCTGGAAAGGGGGTTATAACTATGGCTACACCTTC. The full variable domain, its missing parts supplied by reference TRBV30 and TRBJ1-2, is SQTIHQWPATLVQPVGSPLSLECTVEGTSNPNLYWYRQAAGRGLQLLFYSVGIGQISSEVPQNLSASRPQDRQFILSSKKLLLSDSGFYLCAWKGGYNYGYTFGSGTRLTVV.

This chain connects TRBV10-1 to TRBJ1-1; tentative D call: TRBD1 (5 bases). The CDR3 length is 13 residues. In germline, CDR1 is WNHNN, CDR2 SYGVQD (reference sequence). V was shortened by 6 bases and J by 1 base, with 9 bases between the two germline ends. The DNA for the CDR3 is TGCGCCAGCAGCACAGGACCGAACACTGAAGCTTTCTTT. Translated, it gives CASSTGPNTEAFF.

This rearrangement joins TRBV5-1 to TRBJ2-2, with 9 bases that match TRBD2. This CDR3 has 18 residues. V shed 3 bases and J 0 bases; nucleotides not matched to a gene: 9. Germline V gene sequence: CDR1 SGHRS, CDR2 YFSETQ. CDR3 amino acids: CASSSGASGAPNTGELFF. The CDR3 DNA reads TGCGCCAGCAGCTCGGGGGCTAGCGGGGCTCCGAACACCGGGGAGCTGTTTTTT.

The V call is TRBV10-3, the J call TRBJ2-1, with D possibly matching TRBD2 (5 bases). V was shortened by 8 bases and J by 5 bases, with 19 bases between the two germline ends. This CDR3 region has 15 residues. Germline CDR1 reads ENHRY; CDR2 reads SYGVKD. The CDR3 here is CAILGASSTDNEQFF. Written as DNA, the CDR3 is TGTGCCATCCTGGGAGCGAGTTCTACTGACAATGAGCAGTTCTTC.

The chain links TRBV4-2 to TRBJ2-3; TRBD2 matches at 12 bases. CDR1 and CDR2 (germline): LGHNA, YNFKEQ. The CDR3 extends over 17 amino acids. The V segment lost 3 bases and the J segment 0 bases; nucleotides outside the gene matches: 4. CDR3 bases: TGTGCCAGCAGCCACGGGACTAGCGGGCCCAGCACAGATACGCAGTATTTT. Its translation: CASSHGTSGPSTDTQYF.

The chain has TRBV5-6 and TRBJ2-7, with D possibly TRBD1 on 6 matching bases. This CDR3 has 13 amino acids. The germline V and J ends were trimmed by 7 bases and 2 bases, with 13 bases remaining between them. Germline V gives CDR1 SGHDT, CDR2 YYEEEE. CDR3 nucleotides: TGTGCCAGCGCCCAGGGGACCGCCTACGAGCAGTACTTC. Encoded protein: CASAQGTAYEQYF. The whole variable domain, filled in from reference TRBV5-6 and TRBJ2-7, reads DAGVTQSPTHLIKTRGQQVTLRCSPKSGHDTVSWYQQALGQGPQFIFQYYEEEERQRGNFPDRFSGHQFPNYSSELNVNALLLGDSALYLCASAQGTAYEQYFGPGTRLTVT.